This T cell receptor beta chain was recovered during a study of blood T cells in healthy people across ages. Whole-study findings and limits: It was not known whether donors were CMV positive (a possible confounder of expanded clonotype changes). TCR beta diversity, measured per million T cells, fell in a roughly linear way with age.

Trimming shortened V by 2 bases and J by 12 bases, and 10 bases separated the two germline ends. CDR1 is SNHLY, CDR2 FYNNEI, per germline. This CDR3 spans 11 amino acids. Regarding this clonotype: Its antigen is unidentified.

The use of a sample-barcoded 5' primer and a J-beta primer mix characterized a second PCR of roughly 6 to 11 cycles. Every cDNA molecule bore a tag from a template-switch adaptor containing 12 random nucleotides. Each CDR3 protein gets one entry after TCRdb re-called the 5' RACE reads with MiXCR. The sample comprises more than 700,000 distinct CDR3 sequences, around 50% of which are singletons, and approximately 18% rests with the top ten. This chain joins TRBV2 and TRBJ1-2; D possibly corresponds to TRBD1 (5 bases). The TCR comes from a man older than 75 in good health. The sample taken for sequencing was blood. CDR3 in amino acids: CASSEIDRHTF. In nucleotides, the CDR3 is TGTGCCAGCAGTGAAATCGACAGACACACCTTC.